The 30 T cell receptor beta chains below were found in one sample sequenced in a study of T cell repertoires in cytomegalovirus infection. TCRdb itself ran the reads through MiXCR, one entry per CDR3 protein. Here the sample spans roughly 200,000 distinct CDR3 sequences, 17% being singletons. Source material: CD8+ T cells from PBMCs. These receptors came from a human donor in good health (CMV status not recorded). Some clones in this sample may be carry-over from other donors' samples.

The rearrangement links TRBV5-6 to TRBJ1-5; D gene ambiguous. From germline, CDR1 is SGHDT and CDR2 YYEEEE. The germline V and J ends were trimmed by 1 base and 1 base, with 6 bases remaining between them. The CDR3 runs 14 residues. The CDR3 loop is CASSLWQSNQPQHF. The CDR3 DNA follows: TGTGCCAGCAGCTTGTGGCAGAGCAATCAGCCCCAGCATTTT.

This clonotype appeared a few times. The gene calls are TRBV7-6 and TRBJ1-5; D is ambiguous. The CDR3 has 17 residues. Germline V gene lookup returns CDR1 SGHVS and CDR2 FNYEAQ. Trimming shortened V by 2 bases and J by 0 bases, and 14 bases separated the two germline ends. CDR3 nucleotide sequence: TGTGCCAGCAGCTTAAGAGCTGGCGGGTATAGCAATCAGCCCCAGCATTTT. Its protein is CASSLRAGGYSNQPQHF.

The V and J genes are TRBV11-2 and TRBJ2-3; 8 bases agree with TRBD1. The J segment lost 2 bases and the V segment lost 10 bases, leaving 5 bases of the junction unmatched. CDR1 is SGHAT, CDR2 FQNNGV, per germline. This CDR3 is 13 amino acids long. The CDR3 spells CATGQGNTDTQYF. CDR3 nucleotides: TGTGCCACCGGACAGGGCAACACAGATACGCAGTATTTT. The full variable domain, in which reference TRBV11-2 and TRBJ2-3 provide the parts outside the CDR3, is EAGVAQSPRYKIIEKRQSVAFWCNPISGHATLYWYQQILGQGPKLLIQFQNNGVVDDSQLPKDRFSAERLKGVDSTLKIQPAKLEDSAVYLCATGQGNTDTQYFGPGTRLTVL.

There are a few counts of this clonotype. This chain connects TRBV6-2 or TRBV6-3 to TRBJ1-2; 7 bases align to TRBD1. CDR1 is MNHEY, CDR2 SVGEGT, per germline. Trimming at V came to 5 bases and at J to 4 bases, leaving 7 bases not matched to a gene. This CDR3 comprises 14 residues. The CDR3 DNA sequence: TGTGCCAGCAGTGCCTTGGGACAGCCCTATGGCTACACCTTC. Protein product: CASSALGQPYGYTF.

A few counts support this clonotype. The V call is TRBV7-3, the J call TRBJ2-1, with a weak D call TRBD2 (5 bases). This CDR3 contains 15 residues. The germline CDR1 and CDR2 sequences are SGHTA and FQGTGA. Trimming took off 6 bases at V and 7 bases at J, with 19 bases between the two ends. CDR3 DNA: TGTGCCAGCAGTGAACCGGGATTTGACCTGAATGAGCAGTTCTTC. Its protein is CASSEPGFDLNEQFF.

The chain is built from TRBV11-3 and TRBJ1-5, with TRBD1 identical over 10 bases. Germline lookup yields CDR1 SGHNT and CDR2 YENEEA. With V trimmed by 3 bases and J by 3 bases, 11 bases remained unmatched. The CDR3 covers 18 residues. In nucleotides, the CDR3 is TGTGCCAGCAGCTTTATAAAGGGACAGGGGAAGCTCAATCAGCCCCAGCATTTT. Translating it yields CASSFIKGQGKLNQPQHF. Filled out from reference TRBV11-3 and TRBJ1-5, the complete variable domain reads EAGVVQSPRYKIIEKKQPVAFWCNPISGHNTLYWYLQNLGQGPELLIRYENEEAVDDSQLPKDRFSAERLKGVDSTLKIQPAELGDSAVYLCASSFIKGQGKLNQPQHFGDGTRLSIL.

The CDR3 spells CASSLDRGGNQPQHF. CDR3 nucleotide sequence: TGTGCCAGCAGTTTGGACAGGGGAGGCAATCAGCCCCAGCATTTT. The chain links TRBV28 to TRBJ1-5; TRBD1 matches 9 bases. The CDR3 has 15 residues. CDR1 and CDR2 (germline): MDHEN, SYDVKM. V was pared by 3 bases and J by 2 bases, with 2 bases of the junction left unmatched.

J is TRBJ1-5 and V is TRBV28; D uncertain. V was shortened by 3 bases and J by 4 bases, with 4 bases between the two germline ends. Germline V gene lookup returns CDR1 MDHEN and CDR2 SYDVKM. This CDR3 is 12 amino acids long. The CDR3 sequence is CASSFRNQPQHF. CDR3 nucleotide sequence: TGTGCCAGCAGTTTCCGGAATCAGCCCCAGCATTTT.

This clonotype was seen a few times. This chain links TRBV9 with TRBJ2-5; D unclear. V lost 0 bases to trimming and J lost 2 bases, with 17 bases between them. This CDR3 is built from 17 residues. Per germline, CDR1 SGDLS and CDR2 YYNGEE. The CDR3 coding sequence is TGTGCCAGCAGCGTAGCTCCGGATTTACACCCTCAAGAGACCCAGTACTTC. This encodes CASSVAPDLHPQETQYF. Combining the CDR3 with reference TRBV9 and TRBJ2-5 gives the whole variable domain DSGVTQTPKHLITATGQRVTLRCSPRSGDLSVYWYQQSLDQGLQFLIQYYNGEERAKGNILERFSAQQFPDLHSELNLSSLELGDSALYFCASSVAPDLHPQETQYFGPGTRLLVL.

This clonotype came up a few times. DNA of the CDR3: TGTGCCAGCAAAACGGGGCAAAACATTCAGTACTTC. It specifies CASKTGQNIQYF. The V gene is TRBV12-3 or TRBV12-4, the J gene TRBJ2-4; D may be TRBD1 or TRBD2 (5 bases each). The CDR3 extends over 12 amino acids. Trimming shortened V by 7 bases and J by 5 bases, and 9 bases separated the two germline ends.

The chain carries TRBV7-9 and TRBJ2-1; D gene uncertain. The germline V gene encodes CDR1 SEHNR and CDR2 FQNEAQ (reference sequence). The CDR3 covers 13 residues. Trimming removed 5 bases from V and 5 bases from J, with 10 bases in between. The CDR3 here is CASSLTSDNEQFF. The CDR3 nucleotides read TGTGCCAGCAGCCTTACATCTGACAATGAGCAGTTCTTC.

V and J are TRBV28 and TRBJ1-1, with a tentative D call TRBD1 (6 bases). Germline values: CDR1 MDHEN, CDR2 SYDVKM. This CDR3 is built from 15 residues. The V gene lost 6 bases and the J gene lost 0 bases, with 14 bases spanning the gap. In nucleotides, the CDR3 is TGTGCCAGCAGCCGGGACACAATTGTGAACACTGAAGCTTTCTTT. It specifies CASSRDTIVNTEAFF.

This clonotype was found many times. The CDR3 DNA sequence: TGTGCCAGCAGCTTACAAGCGGGGTACAATGAGCAGTTCTTC. Protein product: CASSLQAGYNEQFF. The chain recombines TRBV7-8 with TRBJ2-1; TRBD2 aligns across 7 bases. V dropped 2 bases and J dropped 4; count of bases not matched to a gene: 2. The CDR3 covers 14 residues. Germline assignment: CDR1 SGHVS and CDR2 FQNEAQ. Full variable domain (rest looked up from reference TRBV7-8 and TRBJ2-1): GAGVSQSPRYKVAKRGQDVALRCDPISGHVSLFWYQQALGQGPEFLTYFQNEAQLDKSGLPSDRFFAERPEGSVSTLKIQRTQQEDSAVYLCASSLQAGYNEQFFGPGTRLTVL.

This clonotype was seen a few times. The CDR3 coding sequence is TGTGCCAGTAGTATAACTCGAGGATCCTACGAGCAGTACTTC. Its protein is CASSITRGSYEQYF. The J gene is TRBJ2-7, the V gene TRBV19; no reliable D call. CDR3 length equals 14 residues. The V end was cut by 2 bases, the J end by 1 base, with 9 bases between. The germline CDR1 and CDR2 sequences are LNHDA and SQIVND (reference sequence).

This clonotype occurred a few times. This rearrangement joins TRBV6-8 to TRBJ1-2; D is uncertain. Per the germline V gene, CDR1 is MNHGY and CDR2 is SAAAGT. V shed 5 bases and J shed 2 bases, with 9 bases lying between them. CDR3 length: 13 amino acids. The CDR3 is CASSLRKNYGYTF. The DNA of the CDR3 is TGTGCCAGCAGTCTACGAAAGAACTATGGCTACACCTTC.

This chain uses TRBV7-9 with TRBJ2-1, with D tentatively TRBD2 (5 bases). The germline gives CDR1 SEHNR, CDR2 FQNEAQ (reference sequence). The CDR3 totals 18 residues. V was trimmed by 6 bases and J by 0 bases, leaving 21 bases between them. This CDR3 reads CASSPPLRITSSYNEQFF. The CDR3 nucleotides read TGTGCCAGCAGTCCACCGCTTCGCATCACTAGCTCCTACAATGAGCAGTTCTTC.

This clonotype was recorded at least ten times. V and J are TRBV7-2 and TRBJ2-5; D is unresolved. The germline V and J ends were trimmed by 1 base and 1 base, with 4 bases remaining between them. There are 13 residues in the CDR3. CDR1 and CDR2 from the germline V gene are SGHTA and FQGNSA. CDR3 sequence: CASSLGLQETQYF. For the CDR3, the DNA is TGTGCCAGCAGCTTAGGACTCCAAGAGACCCAGTACTTC.

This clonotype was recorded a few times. CDR3 sequence reads: CASSLGYEWREDNEQFF. The CDR3 nucleotides read TGTGCCAGCAGCTTAGGGTACGAGTGGCGGGAAGACAATGAGCAGTTCTTC. The gene calls are TRBV7-2 and TRBJ2-1, with a possible D match to TRBD2 (6 bases). Trimming removed 1 base from V and 5 bases from J, with 18 bases in between. The V gene's germline CDR1 is SGHTA and CDR2 FQGNSA. The CDR3 consists of 17 residues.

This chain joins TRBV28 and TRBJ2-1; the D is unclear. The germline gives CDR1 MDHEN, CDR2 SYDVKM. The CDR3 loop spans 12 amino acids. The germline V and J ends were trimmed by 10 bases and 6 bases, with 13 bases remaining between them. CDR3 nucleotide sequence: TGTGCCACCCAGGAGATCCTCAATGAGCAGTTCTTC. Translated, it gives CATQEILNEQFF.

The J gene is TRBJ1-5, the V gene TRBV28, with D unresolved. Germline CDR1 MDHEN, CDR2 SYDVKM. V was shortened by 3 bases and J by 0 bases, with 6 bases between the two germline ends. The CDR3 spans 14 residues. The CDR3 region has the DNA TGTGCCAGCAGTTTCGCCTTTAGCAATCAGCCCCAGCATTTT. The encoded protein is CASSFAFSNQPQHF.

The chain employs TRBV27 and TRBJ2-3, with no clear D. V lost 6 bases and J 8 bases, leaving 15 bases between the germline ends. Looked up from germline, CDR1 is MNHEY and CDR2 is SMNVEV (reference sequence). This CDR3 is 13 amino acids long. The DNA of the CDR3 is TGTGCCAGCAGCCTGAGCACCACGGTTACGCAGTATTTT. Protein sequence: CASSLSTTVTQYF.

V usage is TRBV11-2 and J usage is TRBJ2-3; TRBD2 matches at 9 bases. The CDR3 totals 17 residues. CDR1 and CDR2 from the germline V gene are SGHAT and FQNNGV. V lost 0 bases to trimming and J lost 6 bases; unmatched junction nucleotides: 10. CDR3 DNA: TGTGCCAGCAGCTTAGATATGGTAGCGGGGGATCCGGATACGCAGTATTTT. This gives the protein CASSLDMVAGDPDTQYF.

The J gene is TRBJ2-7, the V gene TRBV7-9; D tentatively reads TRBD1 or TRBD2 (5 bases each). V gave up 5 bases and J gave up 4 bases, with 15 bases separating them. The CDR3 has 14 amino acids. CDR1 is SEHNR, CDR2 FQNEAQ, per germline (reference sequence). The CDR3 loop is CASSPGAGPYEQYF. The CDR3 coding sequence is TGTGCCAGCAGCCCCGGGGCAGGACCTTACGAGCAGTACTTC.

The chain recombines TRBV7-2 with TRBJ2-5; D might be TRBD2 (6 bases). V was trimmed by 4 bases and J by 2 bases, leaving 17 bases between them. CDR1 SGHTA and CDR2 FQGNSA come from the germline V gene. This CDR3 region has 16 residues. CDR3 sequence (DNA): TGTGCCAGCAGCTACGCCGGACTAAGATTTCAAGAGACCCAGTACTTC. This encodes CASSYAGLRFQETQYF.

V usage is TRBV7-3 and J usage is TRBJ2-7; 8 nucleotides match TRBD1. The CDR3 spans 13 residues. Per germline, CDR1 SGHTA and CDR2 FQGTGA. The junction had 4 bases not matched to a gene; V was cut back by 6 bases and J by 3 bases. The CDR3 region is CASSFTGGYEQYF. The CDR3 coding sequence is TGTGCCAGCAGTTTCACAGGGGGCTACGAGCAGTACTTC.

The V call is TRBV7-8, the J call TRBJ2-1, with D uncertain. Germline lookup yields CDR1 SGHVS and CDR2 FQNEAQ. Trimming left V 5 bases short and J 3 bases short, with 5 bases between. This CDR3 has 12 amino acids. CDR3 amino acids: CASSKGYNEQFF. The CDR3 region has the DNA TGTGCCAGCAGCAAGGGCTACAATGAGCAGTTCTTC.

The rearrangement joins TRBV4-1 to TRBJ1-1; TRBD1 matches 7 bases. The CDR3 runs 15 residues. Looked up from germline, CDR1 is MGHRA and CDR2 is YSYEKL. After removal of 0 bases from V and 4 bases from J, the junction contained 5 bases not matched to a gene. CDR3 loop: CASSQEIGTVTEAFF. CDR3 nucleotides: TGCGCCAGCAGCCAAGAGATCGGGACAGTCACTGAAGCTTTCTTT.

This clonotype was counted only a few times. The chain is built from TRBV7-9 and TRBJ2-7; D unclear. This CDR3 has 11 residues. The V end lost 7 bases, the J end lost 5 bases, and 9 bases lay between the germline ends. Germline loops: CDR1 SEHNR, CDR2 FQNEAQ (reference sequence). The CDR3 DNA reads TGTGCCAGCACCCAAAGGGACGAGCAGTACTTC. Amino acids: CASTQRDEQYF. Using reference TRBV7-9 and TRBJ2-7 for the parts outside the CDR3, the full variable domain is DTGVSQNPRHKITKRGQNVTFRCDPISEHNRLYWYRQTLGQGPEFLTYFQNEAQLEKSRLLSDRFSAERPKGSFSTLEIQRTEQGDSAMYLCASTQRDEQYFGPGTRLTVT.

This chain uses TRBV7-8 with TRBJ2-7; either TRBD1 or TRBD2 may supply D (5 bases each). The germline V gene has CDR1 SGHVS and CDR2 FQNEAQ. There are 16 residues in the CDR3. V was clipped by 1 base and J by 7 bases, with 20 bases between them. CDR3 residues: CASSLVDPGREEEQYF. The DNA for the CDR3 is TGTGCCAGCAGCTTAGTAGATCCGGGGCGCGAGGAGGAGCAGTACTTC.

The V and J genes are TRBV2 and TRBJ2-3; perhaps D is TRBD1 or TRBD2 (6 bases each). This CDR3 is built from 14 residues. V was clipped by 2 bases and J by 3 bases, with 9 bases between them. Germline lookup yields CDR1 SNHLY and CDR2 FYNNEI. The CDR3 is CASSERGETDTQYF. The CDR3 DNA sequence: TGTGCCAGCAGTGAAAGGGGGGAGACAGATACGCAGTATTTT.